Sequencing of this TCR beta chain was carried out in a study of blood T cell repertoires in COVID-19. Overall study: Both acute and convalescent COVID-19 samples were obtained from the United States, Italy and Spain. PBMCs, B-cell-depleted T cells, or T cells provided the cDNA or gDNA that made up the material.

V was clipped by 3 bases and J by 4 bases, with 13 bases between them. Germline assignment: CDR1 SGHAT and CDR2 FQNNGV. The length of the CDR3 is 14 residues. As originally analysed: Estimates of nucleated cell counts were drawn from the amplification of reference gene primers. Clones were sequenced by immunoSEQ multiplex PCR, and TCRdb holds only the in-frame ones, with some missing. V and J calls and clone size follow that table, whereas D and trimming were derived from the DNA. The profile covers 150,000 to 200,000 clones, with approximately 90% appearing a single time and under 4.5% taken by the ten largest.

Sequenced sample: peripheral blood. This rearrangement joins TRBV11-2 to TRBJ2-7; D gene ambiguous. The origin of this receptor is a young woman with acute or convalescent COVID-19. The CDR3 loop reads CASSFGPHIYEQYF. The CDR3 DNA reads TGTGCCAGCAGCTTTGGCCCCCACATATACGAGCAGTACTTC.